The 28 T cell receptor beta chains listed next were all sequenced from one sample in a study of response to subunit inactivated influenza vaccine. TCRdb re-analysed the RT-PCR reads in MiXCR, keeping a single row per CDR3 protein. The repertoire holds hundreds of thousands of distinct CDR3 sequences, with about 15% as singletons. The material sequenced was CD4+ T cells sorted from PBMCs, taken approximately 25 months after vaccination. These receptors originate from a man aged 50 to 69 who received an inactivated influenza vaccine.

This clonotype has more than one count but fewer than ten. The CDR3 DNA sequence: TGTGCCAGCAGTGAAGACAGGGGACAGGGTCTCAGGGGCGGCTACACCTTC. Its translation is CASSEDRGQGLRGGYTF. The chain links TRBV6-1 to TRBJ1-2, with TRBD1 identical over 9 bases. Germline CDR1 reads MNHNS; CDR2 reads SASEGT. This CDR3 is built from 17 residues. The junction had 14 bases not matched to a gene; V was cut back by 1 base and J by 8 bases.

In DNA, the CDR3 is TGTGCCAGCAGCCCACGGGGGGCCGACACAGATACGCAGTATTTT. Encoded protein: CASSPRGADTDTQYF. The genes are TRBV7-9 and TRBJ2-3, with D possibly TRBD2 on 7 matching bases. The CDR3 contains 15 residues. Germline lookup yields CDR1 SEHNR and CDR2 FQNEAQ (reference sequence). The germline V and J ends were trimmed by 5 bases and 2 bases, with 14 bases remaining between them.

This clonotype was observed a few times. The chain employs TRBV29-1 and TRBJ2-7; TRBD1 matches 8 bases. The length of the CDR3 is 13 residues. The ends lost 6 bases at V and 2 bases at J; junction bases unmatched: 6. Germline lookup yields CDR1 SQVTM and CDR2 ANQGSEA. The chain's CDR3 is CSVTGGSTYEQYF. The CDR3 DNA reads TGCAGCGTAACAGGGGGTAGCACCTACGAGCAGTACTTC.

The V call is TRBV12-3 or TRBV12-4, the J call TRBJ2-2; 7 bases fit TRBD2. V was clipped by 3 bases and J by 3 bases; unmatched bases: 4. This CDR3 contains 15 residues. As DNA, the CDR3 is TGTGCCAGCAGTTTTGCCGGGGGGTACACCGGGGAGCTGTTTTTT. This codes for CASSFAGGYTGELFF.

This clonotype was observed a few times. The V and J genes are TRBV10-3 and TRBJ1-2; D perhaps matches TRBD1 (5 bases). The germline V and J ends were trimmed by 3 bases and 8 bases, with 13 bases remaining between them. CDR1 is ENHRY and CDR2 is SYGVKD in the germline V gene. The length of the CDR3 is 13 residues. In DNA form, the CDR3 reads TGTGCCATCAGTGAAAAAGGGGAACTGGGCTACACCTTC. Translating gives CAISEKGELGYTF.

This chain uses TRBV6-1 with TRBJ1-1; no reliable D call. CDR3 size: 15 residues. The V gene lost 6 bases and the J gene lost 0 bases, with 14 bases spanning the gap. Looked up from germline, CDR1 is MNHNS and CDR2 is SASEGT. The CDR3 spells CASSPPRALNTEAFF. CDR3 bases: TGTGCCAGCAGCCCTCCGAGGGCGCTGAACACTGAAGCTTTCTTT.

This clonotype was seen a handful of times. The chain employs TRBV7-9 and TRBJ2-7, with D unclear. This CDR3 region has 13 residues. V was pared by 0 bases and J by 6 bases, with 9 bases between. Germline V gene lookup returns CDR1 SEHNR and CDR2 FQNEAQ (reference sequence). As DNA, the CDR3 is TGTGCCAGCAGCTTAGCCTCGCCGGCCGAGCAGTACTTC. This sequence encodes CASSLASPAEQYF.

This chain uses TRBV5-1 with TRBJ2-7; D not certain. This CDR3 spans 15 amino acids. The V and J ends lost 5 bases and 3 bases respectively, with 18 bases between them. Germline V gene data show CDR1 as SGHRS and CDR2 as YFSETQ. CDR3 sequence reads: CASSINDDKFYEQYF. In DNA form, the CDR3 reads TGCGCCAGCAGTATCAACGATGATAAATTCTACGAGCAGTACTTC.

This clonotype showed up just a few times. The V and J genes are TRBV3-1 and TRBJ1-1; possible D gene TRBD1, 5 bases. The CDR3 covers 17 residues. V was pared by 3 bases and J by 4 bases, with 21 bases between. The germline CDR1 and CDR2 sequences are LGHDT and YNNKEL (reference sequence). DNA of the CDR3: TGTGCCAGCAGCCAGGGGGGGACGGTCATCCTGGGCACTGAAGCTTTCTTT. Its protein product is CASSQGGTVILGTEAFF.

CDR3 residues: CASRDRVYNEQFF. CDR3 DNA sequence: TGTGCCAGCAGGGACAGGGTCTACAATGAGCAGTTCTTC. The rearrangement uses TRBV7-9 and TRBJ2-1, with 8 bases aligning to TRBD1. The junction had 1 base not matched to a gene; V was cut back by 6 bases and J by 3 bases. There are 13 residues in the CDR3. CDR1 is SEHNR, CDR2 FQNEAQ, per germline (reference sequence).

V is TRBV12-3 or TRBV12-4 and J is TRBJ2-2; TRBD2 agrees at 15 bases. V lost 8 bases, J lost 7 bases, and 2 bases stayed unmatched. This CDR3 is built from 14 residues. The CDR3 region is CASRTSGRGGELFF. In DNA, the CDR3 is TGTGCCAGCCGGACTAGCGGGAGGGGCGGGGAGCTGTTTTTT.

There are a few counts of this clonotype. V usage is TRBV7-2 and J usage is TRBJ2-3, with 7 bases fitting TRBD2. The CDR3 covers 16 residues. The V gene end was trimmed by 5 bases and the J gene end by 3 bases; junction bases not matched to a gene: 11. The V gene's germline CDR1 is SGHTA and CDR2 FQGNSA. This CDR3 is CASSRSGGRVTDTQYF. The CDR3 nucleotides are TGTGCCAGCAGCCGGTCCGGGGGGAGGGTGACAGATACGCAGTATTTT.

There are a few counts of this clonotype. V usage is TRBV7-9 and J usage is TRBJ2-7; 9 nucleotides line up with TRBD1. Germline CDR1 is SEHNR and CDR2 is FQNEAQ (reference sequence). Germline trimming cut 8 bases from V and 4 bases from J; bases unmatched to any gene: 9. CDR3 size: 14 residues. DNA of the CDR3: TGTGCCAGCGCTGGGACAGGGATTATTTACGAGCAGTACTTC. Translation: CASAGTGIIYEQYF.

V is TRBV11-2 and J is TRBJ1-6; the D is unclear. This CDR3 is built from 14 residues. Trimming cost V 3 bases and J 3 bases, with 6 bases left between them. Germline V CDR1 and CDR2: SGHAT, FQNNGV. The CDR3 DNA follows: TGTGCCAGCAGCTTCGTGGACTATAATTCACCCCTCCACTTT. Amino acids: CASSFVDYNSPLHF.

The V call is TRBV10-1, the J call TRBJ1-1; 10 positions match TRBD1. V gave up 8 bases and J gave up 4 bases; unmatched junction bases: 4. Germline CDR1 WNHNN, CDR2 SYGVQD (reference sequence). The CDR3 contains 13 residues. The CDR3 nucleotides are TGCGCCAGCCTGACAGGGGGCGGCACTGAAGCTTTCTTT. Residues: CASLTGGGTEAFF.

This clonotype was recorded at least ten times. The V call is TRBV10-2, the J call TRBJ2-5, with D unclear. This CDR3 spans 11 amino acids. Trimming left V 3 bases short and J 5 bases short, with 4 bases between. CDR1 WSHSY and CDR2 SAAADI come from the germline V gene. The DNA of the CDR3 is TGCGCCAGCAGTGATTTGGAGACCCAGTACTTC. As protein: CASSDLETQYF.

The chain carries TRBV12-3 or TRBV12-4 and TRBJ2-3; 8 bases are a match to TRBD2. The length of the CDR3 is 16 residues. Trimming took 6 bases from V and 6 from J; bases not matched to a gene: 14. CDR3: CASRTNPGLAMDTQYF. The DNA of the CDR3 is TGTGCCAGCAGGACTAACCCTGGACTAGCAATGGATACGCAGTATTTT.

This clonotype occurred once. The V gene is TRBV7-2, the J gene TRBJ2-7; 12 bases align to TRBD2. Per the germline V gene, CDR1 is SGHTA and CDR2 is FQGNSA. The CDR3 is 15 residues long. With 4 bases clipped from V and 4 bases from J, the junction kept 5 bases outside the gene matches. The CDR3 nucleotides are TGTGCCAGCAGCTCACGCGGACTAGCGGGATACGAGCAGTACTTC. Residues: CASSSRGLAGYEQYF.

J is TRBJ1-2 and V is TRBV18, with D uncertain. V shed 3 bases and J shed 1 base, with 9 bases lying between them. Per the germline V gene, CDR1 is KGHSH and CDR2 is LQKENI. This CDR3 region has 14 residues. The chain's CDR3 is CASSPRSINYGYTF. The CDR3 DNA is TGTGCCAGCTCACCCCGGAGCATTAACTATGGCTACACCTTC.

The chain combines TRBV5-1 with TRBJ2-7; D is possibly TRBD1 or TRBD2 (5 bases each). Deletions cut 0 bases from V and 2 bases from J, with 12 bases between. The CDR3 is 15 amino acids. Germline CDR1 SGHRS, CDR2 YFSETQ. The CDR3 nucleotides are TGCGCCAGCAGCTTGGGAGGGGTAGGGCCCTACGAGCAGTACTTC. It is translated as CASSLGGVGPYEQYF.

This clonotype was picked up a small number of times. CDR3 amino acids: CASSLVGGPGELFF. CDR3 nucleotide sequence: TGTGCCAGCAGCTTAGTCGGGGGGCCCGGGGAGCTGTTTTTT. V is TRBV7-8 and J is TRBJ2-2; D might be TRBD2 (7 bases). The CDR3 is 14 amino acids. The V gene's germline CDR1 is SGHVS and CDR2 FQNEAQ. Deletions cut 1 base from V and 6 bases from J, with 9 bases between.

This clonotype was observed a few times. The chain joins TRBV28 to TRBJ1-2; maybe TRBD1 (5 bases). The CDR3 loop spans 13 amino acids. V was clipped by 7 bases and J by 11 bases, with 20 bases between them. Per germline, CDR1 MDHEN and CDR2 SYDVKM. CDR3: CASISGFRAGYTF. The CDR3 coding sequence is TGTGCCAGCATCTCAGGGTTTAGGGCCGGTTACACCTTC.

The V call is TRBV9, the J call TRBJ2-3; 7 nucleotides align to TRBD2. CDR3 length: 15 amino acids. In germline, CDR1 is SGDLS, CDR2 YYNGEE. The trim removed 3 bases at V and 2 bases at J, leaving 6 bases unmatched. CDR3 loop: CASSASGTNTDTQYF. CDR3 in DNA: TGTGCCAGCAGCGCAAGCGGGACGAACACAGATACGCAGTATTTT.

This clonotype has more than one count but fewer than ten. The CDR3 sequence is CASSQEPGYNSPLHF. The CDR3 bases are TGCGCCAGCAGCCAAGAGCCAGGGTATAATTCACCCCTCCACTTT. The genes are TRBV4-1 and TRBJ1-6, with D possibly TRBD1 on 5 matching bases. The V end was cut by 0 bases, the J end by 4 bases, with 7 bases between. Germline loops: CDR1 MGHRA, CDR2 YSYEKL. The CDR3 is 15 residues long.

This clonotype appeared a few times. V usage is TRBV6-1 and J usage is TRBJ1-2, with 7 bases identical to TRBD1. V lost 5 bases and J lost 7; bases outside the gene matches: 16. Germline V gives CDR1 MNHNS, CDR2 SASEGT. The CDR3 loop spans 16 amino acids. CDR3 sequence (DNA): TGTGCCAGCAGTACAACGACCCGACAGGGTCAAATTGGCTACACCTTC. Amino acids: CASSTTTRQGQIGYTF.

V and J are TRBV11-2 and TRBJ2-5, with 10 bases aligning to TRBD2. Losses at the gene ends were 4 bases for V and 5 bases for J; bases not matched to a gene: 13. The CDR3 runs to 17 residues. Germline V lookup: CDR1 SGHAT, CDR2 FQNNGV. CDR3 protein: CASSSTLLAGGGETQYF. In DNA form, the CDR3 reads TGTGCCAGCAGCTCTACACTATTAGCGGGGGGCGGGGAGACCCAGTACTTC.

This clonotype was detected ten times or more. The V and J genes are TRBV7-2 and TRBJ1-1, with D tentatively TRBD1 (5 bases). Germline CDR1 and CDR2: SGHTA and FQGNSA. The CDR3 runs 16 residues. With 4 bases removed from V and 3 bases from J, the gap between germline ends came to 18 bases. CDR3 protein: CASSWGLAYSDTEAFF. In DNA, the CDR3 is TGTGCCAGCAGCTGGGGGTTAGCGTACTCGGACACTGAAGCTTTCTTT.

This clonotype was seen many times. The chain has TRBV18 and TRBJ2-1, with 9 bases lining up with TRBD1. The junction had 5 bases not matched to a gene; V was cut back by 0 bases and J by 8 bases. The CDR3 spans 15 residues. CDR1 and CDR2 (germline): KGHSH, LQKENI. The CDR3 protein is CASSPPRDRVDEQFF. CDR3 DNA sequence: TGTGCCAGCTCACCACCTAGGGACAGGGTCGATGAGCAGTTCTTC.